The sequence of this TCR beta chain was determined in a study of T cell repertoires in cytomegalovirus infection. Overall study context: From public TCR beta signatures came an indication of both CMV infection and matching HLA type.

A single record per CDR3 protein comes from TCRdb applying MiXCR to the reads. This table holds 130,000 or so distinct CDR3 sequences, roughly 6.5% found once. The ends were cut back, 5 bases at V and 4 bases at J, with 22 bases in the middle. The germline gives CDR1 SGHVS, CDR2 FQNEAQ. CDR3 length equals 17 residues. This clonotype was recorded at least ten times. The TCR was taken from a human donor in good health (CMV status not recorded). Some clones in this sample may be carry-over from other donors' samples. This chain uses TRBV7-8 with TRBJ2-3, with D perhaps matching TRBD1 (6 bases). The sample consisted of PBMCs. The CDR3 loop reads CASSPYRLQGPSDTQYF. CDR3 DNA: TGTGCCAGCAGCCCATACCGCCTACAGGGACCCTCAGATACGCAGTATTTT.